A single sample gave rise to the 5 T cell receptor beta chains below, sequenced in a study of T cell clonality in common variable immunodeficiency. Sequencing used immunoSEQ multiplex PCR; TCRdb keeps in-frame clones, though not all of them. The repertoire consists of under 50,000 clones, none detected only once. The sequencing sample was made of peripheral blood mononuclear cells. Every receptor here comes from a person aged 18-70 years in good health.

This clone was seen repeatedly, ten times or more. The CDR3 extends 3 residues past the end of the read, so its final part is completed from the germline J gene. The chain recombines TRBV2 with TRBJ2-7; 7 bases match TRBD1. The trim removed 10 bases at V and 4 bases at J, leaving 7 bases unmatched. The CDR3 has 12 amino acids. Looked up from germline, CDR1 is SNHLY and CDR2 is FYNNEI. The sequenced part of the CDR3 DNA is TGTGCCACTGGACAGGATGTATACGAG. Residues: CATGQDVYE. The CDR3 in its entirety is CATGQDVYEQYF.

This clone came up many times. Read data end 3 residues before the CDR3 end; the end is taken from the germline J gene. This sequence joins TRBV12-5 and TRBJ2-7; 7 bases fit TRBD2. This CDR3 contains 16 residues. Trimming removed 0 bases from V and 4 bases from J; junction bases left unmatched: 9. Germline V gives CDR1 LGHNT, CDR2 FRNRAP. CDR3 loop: CASGLVGRGSLYEQYF. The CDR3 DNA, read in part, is TGTGCTAGTGGTTTGGTAGGGAGGGGATCATTATACGAG.

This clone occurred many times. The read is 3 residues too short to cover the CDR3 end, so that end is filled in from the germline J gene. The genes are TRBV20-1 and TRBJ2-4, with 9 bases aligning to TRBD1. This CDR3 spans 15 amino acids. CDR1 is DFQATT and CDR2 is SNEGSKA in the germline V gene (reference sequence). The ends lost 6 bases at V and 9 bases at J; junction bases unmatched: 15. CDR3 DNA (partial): TGCAGTGCCAGTCCCGGGACAGGGAATTCGGGCATT. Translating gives CSASPGTGNSGI. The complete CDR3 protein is CSASPGTGNSGIQYF.

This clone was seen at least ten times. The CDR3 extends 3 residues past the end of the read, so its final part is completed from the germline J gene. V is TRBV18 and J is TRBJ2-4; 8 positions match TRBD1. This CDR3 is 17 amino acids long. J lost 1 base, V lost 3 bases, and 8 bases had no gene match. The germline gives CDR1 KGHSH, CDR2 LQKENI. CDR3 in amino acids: CASSPGQGLAAKNIQYF. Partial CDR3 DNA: TGTGCCAGCTCACCCGGACAGGGTTTGGCGGCCAAAAACATT.

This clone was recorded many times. The sequenced CDR3 bases are TGTGCCACCAGTGATTGGGGGACAGGGATCGGGGAG. Translating gives CATSDWGTGIGE. The entire CDR3 reads CATSDWGTGIGELFF. J is TRBJ2-2 and V is TRBV24-1; 9 nucleotides agree with TRBD1. Read sequence stops 3 residues before the CDR3 end, and the germline J gene provides the missing end. V lost 2 bases to trimming and J lost 7 bases; unmatched junction nucleotides: 4. Germline V gene data show CDR1 as KGHDR and CDR2 as SFDVKD. The CDR3 is made up of 15 amino acids.